The rows below give T cell receptor beta chains drawn from one sample of a study of regulatory T cells in long-lasting Graves disease. MiXCR was run by TCRdb on the multiplex PCR reads, yielding one entry per CDR3 protein. The sample includes around 250,000 distinct CDR3 sequences, 20% to 25% of them seen just once. The sequencing used peripheral blood mononuclear cells (PBMCs), collected at new diagnosis, from a patient treated with antithyroid drugs. The receptors come from a female donor with Graves disease. Each CDR3 is given with its conserved first and last residue. Fields, in order: J gene, clone size, D gene, CDR3 length, V gene, CDR3 DNA, CDR3 protein. The D gene is left open where the match is weak. Clone size appears in some rows only: once, few, many, or a class for an expanded clone.

TRBJ2-2 | many | - | 14 | TRBV6-1 | TGTGCCAGCATGAGGGGTATGGACACCGGGGAGCTGTTTTTT | CASMRGMDTGELFF
TRBJ2-7 | many | TRBD2 | 17 | TRBV27 | TGTGCCAGCAGTAGGACCTTACCTAGCGGGAGGCCCTACGAGCAGTACTTC | CASSRTLPSGRPYEQYF
TRBJ1-6 | few | TRBD1 | 15 | TRBV9 | TGTGCCAGCAGCGTAGCGGACAGGGGGCATTCACCCCTCCACTTT | CASSVADRGHSPLHF
TRBJ2-5 | - | - | 13 | TRBV4-3 | TGCGCCAGCAGCCAACAGGTCGGGGAGACCCAGTACTTC | CASSQQVGETQYF
TRBJ2-7 | many | - | 12 | TRBV2 | TGTGCCGGGGGAGTAGACGGCTACGAGCAGTACTTC | CAGGVDGYEQYF
TRBJ1-6 | many | - | 15 | TRBV12-3/TRBV12-4 | TGTGCCAGCAGTTCCGGACCAGACCCGCATTCACCCCTCCACTTT | CASSSGPDPHSPLHF
TRBJ1-2 | many | TRBD1 | 16 | TRBV27 | TGTGCCAGCAGTCCGGGACAGGGGGCGAGGTACTATGGCTACACCTTC | CASSPGQGARYYGYTF
TRBJ1-5 | few | TRBD1 | 13 | TRBV6-2/TRBV6-3 | TGTGCCAGCACGGACAGGGGAAAGCAGCCCCAGCATTTT | CASTDRGKQPQHF
TRBJ1-1 | once | TRBD1 | 16 | TRBV12-3/TRBV12-4 | TGTGCCAGCAGCCGAGGACAGGGGAGCGGTGGACTGGAAGCTTTCTTT | CASSRGQGSGGLEAFF
TRBJ2-7 | - | - | 16 | TRBV25-1 | TGTGCCAGCAGTGAATCGGGGCAGGGACCTTACTACGAGCAGTACTTC | CASSESGQGPYYEQYF